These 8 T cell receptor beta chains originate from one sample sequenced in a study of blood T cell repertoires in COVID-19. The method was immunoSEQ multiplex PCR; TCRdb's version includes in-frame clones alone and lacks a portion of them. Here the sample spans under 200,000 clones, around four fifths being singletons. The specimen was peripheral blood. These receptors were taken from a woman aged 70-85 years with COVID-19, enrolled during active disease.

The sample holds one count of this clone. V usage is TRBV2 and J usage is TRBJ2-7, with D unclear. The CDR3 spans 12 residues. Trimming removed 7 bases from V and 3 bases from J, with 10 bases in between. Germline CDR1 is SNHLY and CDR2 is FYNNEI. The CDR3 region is CASTLQIYEQYF. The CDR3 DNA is TGTGCCAGCACCCTCCAGATCTACGAGCAGTACTTC.

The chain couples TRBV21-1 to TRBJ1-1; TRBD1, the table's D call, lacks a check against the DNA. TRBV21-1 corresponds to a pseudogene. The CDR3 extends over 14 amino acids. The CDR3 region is CASSADRRNTEAFF. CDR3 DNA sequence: TGTGCCAGCAGCGCAGACAGGCGGAACACTGAAGCTTTCTTT.

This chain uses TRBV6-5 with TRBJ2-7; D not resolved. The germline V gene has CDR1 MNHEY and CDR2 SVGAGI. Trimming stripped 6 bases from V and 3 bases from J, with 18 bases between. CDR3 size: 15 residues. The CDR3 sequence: CASSLVVRFSYEQYV. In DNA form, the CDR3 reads TGTGCCAGCAGCCTCGTGGTCAGGTTTAGCTACGAGCAGTACGTC.

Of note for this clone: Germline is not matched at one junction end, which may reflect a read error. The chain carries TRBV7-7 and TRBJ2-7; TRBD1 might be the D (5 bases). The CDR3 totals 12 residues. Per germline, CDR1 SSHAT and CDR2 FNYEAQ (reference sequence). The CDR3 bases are TGTGCTAGCAGCCCGGACACCTACGAGCAGTACTTC. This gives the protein CASSPDTYEQYF. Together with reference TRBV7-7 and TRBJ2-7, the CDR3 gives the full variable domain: GAGVSQSPRYKVTKRGQDVTLRCDPISSHATLYWYQQALGQGPEFLTYFNYEAQPDKSGLPSDRFSAERPEGSISTLTIQRTEQRDSAMYRCASSPDTYEQYFGPGTRLTVT.

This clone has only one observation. The CDR3 loop is CASSYLGVRGSTGSIVAFF. The CDR3 nucleotides read TGTGCCAGCAGCTACCTTGGGGTCCGTGGATCAACGGGGAGTATAGTGGCTTTCTTT. V is TRBV6-6 and J is TRBJ1-1, with no clear D. Trimming pared 6 bases from V and 11 bases from J, leaving 37 bases between. This CDR3 is built from 19 residues. The germline CDR1 and CDR2 sequences are MNHNY and SVGAGI (reference sequence).

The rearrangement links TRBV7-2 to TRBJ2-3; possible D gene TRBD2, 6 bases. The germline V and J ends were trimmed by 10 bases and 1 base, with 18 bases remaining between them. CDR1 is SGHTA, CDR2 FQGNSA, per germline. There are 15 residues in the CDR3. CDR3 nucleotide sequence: TGTGCCACTACGAGACGTGGCGGGGGCACAGATACGCAGTATTTT. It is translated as CATTRRGGGTDTQYF. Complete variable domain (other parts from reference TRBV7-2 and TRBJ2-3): GAGVSQSPSNKVTEKGKDVELRCDPISGHTALYWYRQSLGQGLEFLIYFQGNSAPDKSGLPSDRFSAERTGGSVSTLTIQRTQQEDSAVYLCATTRRGGGTDTQYFGPGTRLTVL.

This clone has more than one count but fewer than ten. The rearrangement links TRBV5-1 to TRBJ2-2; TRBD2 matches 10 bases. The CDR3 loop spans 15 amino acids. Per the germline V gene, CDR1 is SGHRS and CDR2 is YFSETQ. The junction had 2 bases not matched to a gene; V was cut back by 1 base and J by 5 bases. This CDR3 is CASSLNSGGTGELFF. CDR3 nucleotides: TGCGCCAGCAGCTTGAATAGCGGGGGGACCGGGGAGCTGTTTTTT. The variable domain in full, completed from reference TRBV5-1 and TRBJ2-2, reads KAGVTQTPRYLIKTRGQQVTLSCSPISGHRSVSWYQQTPGQGLQFLFEYFSETQRNKGNFPGRFSGRQFSNSRSEMNVSTLELGDSALYLCASSLNSGGTGELFFGEGSRLTVL.

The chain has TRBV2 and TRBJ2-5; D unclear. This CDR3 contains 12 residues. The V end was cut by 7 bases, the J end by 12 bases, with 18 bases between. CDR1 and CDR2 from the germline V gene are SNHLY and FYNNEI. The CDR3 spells CASMAIPPAEYF. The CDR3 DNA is TGTGCCAGCATGGCTATACCCCCCGCGGAGTACTTC.